A selection of T cell receptor beta chains follows, all from one sample in a study of control samples from healthy donors and cancer patients. Clones were sequenced by immunoSEQ multiplex PCR, and TCRdb holds only the in-frame ones, with some missing. The sample lists some 120,000 clones; roughly 90% were seen once. What was sequenced was blood. The receptors shown here come from a man between 50 and 59 years old in good health. CDR3s include the opening cysteine and the closing phenylalanine or tryptophan. Each record gives: J gene, V gene, clone size, D gene, CDR3 DNA, CDR3 protein. The D gene is left open where the match is weak. For some rows the clone size is stated as once, few or many, or as a class when expanded; others skip it.

>TRBJ1-5|TRBV19|NA|TRBD1
TGTGCCAGTAGTACGGACAGGGAATCCGATCAGCCCCAGCATTTT
CASSTDRESDQPQHF
>TRBJ2-2|TRBV7-2|NA|NA
TGTGCCAGCAGCTTAGGACTAGTAAACACCGGGGAGCTGTTTTTT
CASSLGLVNTGELFF
>TRBJ2-1|TRBV11-3|NA|TRBD2
TGTGCCAGCAGCCCACAGGGGACTAGCCACTACAATGAGCAGTTCTTC
CASSPQGTSHYNEQFF
>TRBJ2-5|TRBV7-2|NA|NA
TGTGCCAGCAGCTTAGTGCTCCAGGCTGGCGGGGAGACCCAGTACTTC
CASSLVLQAGGETQYF
>TRBJ1-2|TRBV28|NA|NA
TGTGCCAGCACCCTCTCAGGAACAGGGTGGGGATATGGCTACACCTTC
CASTLSGTGWGYGYTF
>TRBJ1-1|TRBV19|NA|NA
TGTGCCAGTAGTATAGTCACAGGGAACACTGAAGCTTTCTTT
CASSIVTGNTEAFF
>TRBJ2-4|TRBV30|NA|TRBD2
TGTGCCTGGAGGAGAGCGGGGTTTAGTAGCATTCAGTACTTC
CAWRRAGFSSIQYF
>TRBJ2-5|TRBV6-5|NA|NA
TGTGCCAGCAGAGTGGTCGGTGCCCAAGAGACCCAGTACTTC
CASRVVGAQETQYF
>TRBJ1-1|TRBV9|NA|NA
TGTGCCAGCAGCGTAGGAGCCCGGGGCACCACTGAAGCTTTCTTT
CASSVGARGTTEAFF
>TRBJ1-5|TRBV11-2|NA|TRBD1
TGTGCCAGCAGCCTAGGGACAGTCTCGGAACAGCCCCAGCATTTT
CASSLGTVSEQPQHF
>TRBJ2-3|TRBV7-2|NA|TRBD2
TGTGCCAGCAGCCCTCGACTAGCCCGAGGAGATACGCAGTATTTT
CASSPRLARGDTQYF
>TRBJ2-1|TRBV3-1/TRBV3-2|NA|NA
TGTGCCAGCAGCCAAGATTCGTCGTCCTCCTACAATGAGCAGTTCTTC
CASSQDSSSSYNEQFF
>TRBJ2-5|TRBV23-1|NA|TRBD2
TGCGCCAGCAGTCATCGACTAGCGGGGGGGAACCCAGAGACCCAGTACTTC
CASSHRLAGGNPETQYF
>TRBJ2-1|TRBV25-1|once|TRBD1
TGTGCCAGCAGAGCCAGACAGGGCTACGCGCAGTTCTTC
CASRARQGYAQFF
>TRBJ2-3|TRBV24-1|NA|NA
TGTGCCACCAGTGTTTACACCGGGTCAAGGGGCGGGACAGATACGCAGTATTTT
CATSVYTGSRGGTDTQYF
>TRBJ1-2|TRBV4-2|NA|NA
TGTGCCAGCAGCCCAGAGTACCGGGAGGGCTATGGCTACACCTTC
CASSPEYREGYGYTF
>TRBJ2-7|TRBV5-4|NA|TRBD1
TGTGCCAGCAGCTGGGACAGCTACGAGCAGTACTTC
CASSWDSYEQYF
>TRBJ2-1|TRBV4-1|NA|NA
TGCGCCAGCAGCCACGCTGCTGCGACCCGACCCTACAATGAGCAGTTCTTC
CASSHAAATRPYNEQFF
>TRBJ2-2|TRBV11-2|NA|TRBD1
TGTGCCAGCAGCCCCGGACAGGGTACCTCGCCGCGAGCCGGGGAGCTGTTTTTT
CASSPGQGTSPRAGELFF
>TRBJ1-2|TRBV29-1|NA|NA
TGCAGCGTTGAAGATGAGGTATTACCGGGCTACACCTTC
CSVEDEVLPGYTF
>TRBJ1-5|TRBV12-5|NA|TRBD1
TGTGCTAGTGGTTTGGTCCTGGACAGGGGGCATTATCAGCCCCAGCATTTT
CASGLVLDRGHYQPQHF
>TRBJ1-1|TRBV7-2|few|TRBD1
TGTGCCAGCAGCTACCCCGGACAGGGGGGGAAAGGGAACACTGAAGCTTTCTTT
CASSYPGQGGKGNTEAFF